These T cell receptor beta chains were read from a single sample in a study of siplizumab effects on memory and regulatory T cells. Only in-frame clones appear in the TCRdb table, and some are missing; sequencing was by immunoSEQ multiplex PCR. The profile covers tens of thousands of clones, with more than 85% appearing a single time and 30% to 40% taken by the ten largest. Sequencing was done on a sample of CD8+ T cells sorted from blood. The receptors derive from a human donor in good health. Each CDR3 is given with its conserved first and last residue. A D gene is named only where the DNA matches it firmly. Clone sizes are given selectively: once, few, many, or a class where the clone is expanded.

cdr3_length clone_size j_call v_call d_call cdr3_nt cdr3_aa
16 - TRBJ1-2 TRBV19 - TGTGCCAGTAGTATAGACCCCGGGACCGCATGGGATGGCTACACCTTC CASSIDPGTAWDGYTF
15 - TRBJ2-3 TRBV5-1 - TGCGCCAGCAGCTTGTGGGGACATAGCACAGATACGCAGTATTTT CASSLWGHSTDTQYF
13 - TRBJ1-5 TRBV11-1 - TGTGCCAGCAGCTTAGTAAGCAATCAGCCCCAGCATTTT CASSLVSNQPQHF
13 - TRBJ2-1 TRBV19 - TGTGCCAGTAGTCAGGGACTCCACAATGAGCAGTTCTTC CASSQGLHNEQFF
13 - TRBJ2-1 TRBV7-9 - TGTGCCAGCAGCTTGGGCGGGCTCAATGAGCAGTTCTTC CASSLGGLNEQFF
17 - TRBJ2-1 TRBV5-1 - TGCGCCAGCAGCTGGGCCGGGGACGGTAGCTCCTACAATGAGCAGTTCTTC CASSWAGDGSSYNEQFF
19 - TRBJ1-5 TRBV28 - TGTGCCAGCAGTTTATCCCTCCACCAGCTCACTTATAGCAATCAGCCCCAGCATTTT CASSLSLHQLTYSNQPQHF
15 - TRBJ2-7 TRBV6-6 - TGTGCCAGCAGTTACTCGCCCGACACACTCGACGAGCAGTACTTC CASSYSPDTLDEQYF
16 - TRBJ2-1 TRBV11-3 TRBD2 TGTGCCAGCAGCTTAGAACTAGCGGGAGGGAGCAATGAGCAGTTCTTC CASSLELAGGSNEQFF
12 few TRBJ1-4 TRBV9 - TGTGCCAGCAGCGGATCTAATGAAAAACTGTTTTTT CASSGSNEKLFF
13 few TRBJ1-2 TRBV7-8 - TGTGCCAGCAGCCCGCGTGGTTCCTATGGCTACACCTTC CASSPRGSYGYTF
13 - TRBJ1-1 TRBV15 TRBD1 TGTGCCACCACCATGACAGGGCTCGCTGAAGCTTTCTTT CATTMTGLAEAFF
15 - TRBJ2-1 TRBV6-5 TRBD2 TGTGCCAGCAGTTACTCGCCTAGCGGATACAATGAGCAGTTCTTC CASSYSPSGYNEQFF
15 once TRBJ2-5 TRBV7-9 TRBD2 TGTGCCAGCAGCTGGACAAGGGAGGGACGCGAGACCCAGTACTTC CASSWTREGRETQYF
13 - TRBJ1-1 TRBV30 - TGTGCCTGGACACAGGAACCGAACACTGAAGCTTTCTTT CAWTQEPNTEAFF
12 - TRBJ2-7 TRBV7-9 TRBD1 TGTGCCAGCAGCTCAGGGGGCGGAGAGCAGTACTTC CASSSGGGEQYF
13 few TRBJ1-1 TRBV9 - TGTGCCACTCGGGACAACCTGAACACTGAAGCTTTCTTT CATRDNLNTEAFF
13 - TRBJ1-1 TRBV2 - TGTGCCAGCAGTGTCGGGACACCCACGGGAGCTTTCTTT CASSVGTPTGAFF
16 few TRBJ1-2 TRBV14 - TGTGCCAGCAGCCACGGCGGACCGTCGCAAGACTATGGCTACACCTTC CASSHGGPSQDYGYTF
16 - TRBJ2-7 TRBV11-3 TRBD2 TGTGCCAGCAGTCCCGGTTCGGGGCGGGAGACTGACGAGCAGTACTTC CASSPGSGRETDEQYF
13 - TRBJ2-1 TRBV12-5 TRBD2 TGTGCTAGTCTAGCGGGAGGCTACAATGAGCAGTTCTTC CASLAGGYNEQFF
16 - TRBJ2-1 TRBV4-1 - TGCGCCAGCAGCCAAACGGAGTGGAGCTCCTACAATGAGCAGTTCTTC CASSQTEWSSYNEQFF
11 - TRBJ2-7 TRBV2 - TGTGCTGCCGAGGGGGTTAACGAGCAGTACTTC CAAEGVNEQYF
11 - TRBJ2-5 TRBV6-6 - TGTGCCAGCAGTTCCCCAGAGACCCAGTACTTC CASSSPETQYF
15 - TRBJ2-3 TRBV28 - TGTGCCAGCCTTTCCCCAGCGGAGGGTACAGATACGCAGTATTTT CASLSPAEGTDTQYF
16 few TRBJ1-1 TRBV5-5 TRBD1 TGTGCCAGCACCAGCCTAGGGGACAGAGTTTACACTGAAGCTTTCTTT CASTSLGDRVYTEAFF
15 once TRBJ1-3 TRBV7-8 - TGTGCCAGCAGCTTAGAAGGTTTCTCTGGAAACACCATATATTTT CASSLEGFSGNTIYF
11 - TRBJ1-5 TRBV5-8 - TGTGCCAGCAGCCCCATCCCGCCCCAGCATTTT CASSPIPPQHF
15 - TRBJ1-1 TRBV14 - TGTGCCAGCAGCCTCCAAGCTGGTGTAAACACTGAAGCTTTCTTT CASSLQAGVNTEAFF
13 - TRBJ1-1 TRBV27 - TGTGCCAGCAGCCATGCGGAGGCCACTGAAGCTTTCTTT CASSHAEATEAFF
13 - TRBJ2-1 TRBV4-3 - TGCGCCAGCAGCCAAGATCGGGGCGATGAGCAGTTCTTC CASSQDRGDEQFF
13 - TRBJ1-2 TRBV5-8 - TGTGCCAGCAGCTTGGGCCCTCGGTATGGCTACACCTTC CASSLGPRYGYTF
14 - TRBJ2-7 TRBV27 - TGTGCCAGCAGTTTATTCGCGGGCTCCTACGAGCAGTACTTC CASSLFAGSYEQYF
14 - TRBJ2-7 TRBV27 TRBD2 TGTGCCAGCAGTCTAAGGACTAGCAGCTACGAGCAGTACTTC CASSLRTSSYEQYF
16 - TRBJ2-7 TRBV7-6 TRBD2 TGTGCCAGCAGCTCCAGTGCGGGAGGTTTCTCCTACGAGCAGTACTTC CASSSSAGGFSYEQYF
14 once TRBJ2-2 TRBV2 - TGTGCCAGCAGTATAGCGGCAAACACCGGGGAGCTGTTTTTT CASSIAANTGELFF
15 many TRBJ2-1 TRBV27 - TGTGCCAGCAGTTTGGGTCAGGGACCCTACAATGAGCAGTTCTTC CASSLGQGPYNEQFF
15 many TRBJ1-4 TRBV7-8 - TGTGCCAGCAGCTTAGATCCGGGAAGTAAGGAAAAACTGTTTTTT CASSLDPGSKEKLFF
12 - TRBJ2-7 TRBV7-8 TRBD1 TGTGCCAGCAGCCCGGACAGGGACGAGCAGTACTTC CASSPDRDEQYF
16 few TRBJ2-2 TRBV5-1 TRBD2 TGCGCCAGCAGCCTGGGACTAGCGGGAGGCCACGGGGAGCTGTTTTTT CASSLGLAGGHGELFF
16 - TRBJ2-1 TRBV7-8 TRBD2 TGTGCCAGCAGCTTCCACACTAGCGGGAGTTACAATGAGCAGTTCTTC CASSFHTSGSYNEQFF
14 - TRBJ1-1 TRBV5-1 TRBD1 TGCGCCAGCAGCGCGGGGACAGCCGTCACTGAAGCTTTCTTT CASSAGTAVTEAFF
14 - TRBJ1-2 TRBV28 TRBD1 TGTGCCAGCACCCTAGGGGGCGCCAACTATGGCTACACCTTC CASTLGGANYGYTF
14 - TRBJ2-7 TRBV14 TRBD2 TGTGCCAGCAGCCCCCCGAGCGGGACCCACGAGCAGTACTTC CASSPPSGTHEQYF
15 - TRBJ2-5 TRBV28 TRBD2 TGTGCCAGCAATCTTGGGGCTAGCGGCGGAGAGACCCAGTACTTC CASNLGASGGETQYF
13 - TRBJ2-5 TRBV4-1 - TGCGCCAGCAGCCAGAGAGTGGGGGAGACCCAGTACTTC CASSQRVGETQYF